This T cell receptor (beta chain) originates from a study of T cells after yellow fever vaccination. Via MiXCR, TCRdb re-called the 5' RACE reads, giving one row per CDR3 protein. In the table there are fewer than 400,000 distinct CDR3 sequences, roughly a tenth of which are singletons. This CDR3 spans 14 amino acids. V was shortened by 4 bases and J by 5 bases, with 13 bases between the two germline ends. CDR1 is ENHRY and CDR2 is SYGVKD in the germline V gene. There are many counts of this clonotype. The receptor was derived from a man aged 18-30 years who received the YFV17D yellow fever vaccine. The rearrangement links TRBV10-3 to TRBJ2-3; no clear D. This specimen was CD4+ T cells sorted from PBMCs, taken 45 days after the yellow fever booster vaccination. CDR3 amino acids: CAISGTTLGDTQYF. The CDR3 bases are TGTGCCATCAGTGGGACCACCCTGGGAGATACGCAGTATTTT.